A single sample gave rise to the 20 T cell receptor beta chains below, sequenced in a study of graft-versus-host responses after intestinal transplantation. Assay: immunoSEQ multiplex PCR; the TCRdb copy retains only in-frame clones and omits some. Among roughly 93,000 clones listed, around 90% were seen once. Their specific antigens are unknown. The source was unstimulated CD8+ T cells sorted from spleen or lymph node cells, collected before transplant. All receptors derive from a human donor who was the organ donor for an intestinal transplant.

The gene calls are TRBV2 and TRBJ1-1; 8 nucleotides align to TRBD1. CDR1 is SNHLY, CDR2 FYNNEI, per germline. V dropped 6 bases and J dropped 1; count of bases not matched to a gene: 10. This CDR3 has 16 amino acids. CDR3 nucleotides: TGTGCCAGCAGGGGGGACAGGAAATTCAAGAACACTGAAGCTTTCTTT. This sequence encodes CASRGDRKFKNTEAFF. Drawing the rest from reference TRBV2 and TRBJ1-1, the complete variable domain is EPEVTQTPSHQVTQMGQEVILRCVPISNHLYFYWYRQILGQKVEFLVSFYNNEISEKSEIFDDQFSVERPDGSNFTLKIRSTKLEDSAMYFCASRGDRKFKNTEAFFGQGTRLTVV.

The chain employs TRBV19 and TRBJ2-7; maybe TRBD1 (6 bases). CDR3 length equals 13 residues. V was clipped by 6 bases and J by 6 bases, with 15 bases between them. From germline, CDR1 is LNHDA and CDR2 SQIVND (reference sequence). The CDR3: CASSHGTPSEQYF. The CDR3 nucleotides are TGTGCCAGTAGCCACGGGACACCCTCCGAGCAGTACTTC.

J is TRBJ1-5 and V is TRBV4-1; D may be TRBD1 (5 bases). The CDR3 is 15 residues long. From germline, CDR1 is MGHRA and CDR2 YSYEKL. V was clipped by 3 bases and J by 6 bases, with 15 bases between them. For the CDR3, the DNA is TGCGCCAGCAGCCAGGACCAGGGATCTGGTCAGCCCCAGCATTTT. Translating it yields CASSQDQGSGQPQHF.

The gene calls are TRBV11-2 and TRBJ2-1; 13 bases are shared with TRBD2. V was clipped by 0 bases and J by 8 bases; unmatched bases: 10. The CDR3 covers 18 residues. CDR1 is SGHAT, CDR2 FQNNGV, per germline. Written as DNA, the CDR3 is TGTGCCAGCAGCTTAGAGGCAATGGGACTAGCGGGGATCGATGAGCAGTTCTTC. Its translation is CASSLEAMGLAGIDEQFF.

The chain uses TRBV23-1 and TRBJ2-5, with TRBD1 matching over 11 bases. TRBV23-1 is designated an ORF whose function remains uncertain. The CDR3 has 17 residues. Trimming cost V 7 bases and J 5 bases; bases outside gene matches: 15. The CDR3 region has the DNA TGCGCCAGCATATACTGCCGGGACAGGGGGATCCGGGAGACCCAGTACTTC. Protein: CASIYCRDRGIRETQYF.

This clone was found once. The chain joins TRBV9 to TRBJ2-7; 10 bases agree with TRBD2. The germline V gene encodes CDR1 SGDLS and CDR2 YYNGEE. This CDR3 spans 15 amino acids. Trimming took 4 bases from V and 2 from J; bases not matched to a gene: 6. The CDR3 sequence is CASSTTSGAAYEQYF. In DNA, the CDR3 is TGTGCCAGCAGCACCACTAGCGGGGCCGCCTACGAGCAGTACTTC.

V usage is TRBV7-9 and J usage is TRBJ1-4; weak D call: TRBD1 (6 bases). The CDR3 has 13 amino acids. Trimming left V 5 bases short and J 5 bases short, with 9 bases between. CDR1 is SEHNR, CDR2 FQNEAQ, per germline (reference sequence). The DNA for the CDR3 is TGTGCCAGCAGCCGGGACACCAATGAAAAACTGTTTTTT. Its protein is CASSRDTNEKLFF.

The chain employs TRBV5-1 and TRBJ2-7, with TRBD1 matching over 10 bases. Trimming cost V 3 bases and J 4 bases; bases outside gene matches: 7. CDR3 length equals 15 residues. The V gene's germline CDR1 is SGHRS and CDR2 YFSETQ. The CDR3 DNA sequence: TGCGCCAGCAGCTCACCCGGGACAGGGGAATACGAGCAGTACTTC. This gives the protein CASSSPGTGEYEQYF.

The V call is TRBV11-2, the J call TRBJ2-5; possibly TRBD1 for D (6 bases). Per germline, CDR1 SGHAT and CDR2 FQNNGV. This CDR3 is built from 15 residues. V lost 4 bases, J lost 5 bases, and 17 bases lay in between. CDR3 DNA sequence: TGTGCCAGCAGCTCGAGCCTTTATAGGGGGGAGACCCAGTACTTC. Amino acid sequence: CASSSSLYRGETQYF.

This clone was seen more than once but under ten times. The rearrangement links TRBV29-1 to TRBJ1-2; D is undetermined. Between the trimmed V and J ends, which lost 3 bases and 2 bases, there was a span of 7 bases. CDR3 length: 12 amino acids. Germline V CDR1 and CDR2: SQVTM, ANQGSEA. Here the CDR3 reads CSVELQNYGYTF. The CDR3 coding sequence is TGCAGCGTTGAGTTACAGAACTATGGCTACACCTTC.

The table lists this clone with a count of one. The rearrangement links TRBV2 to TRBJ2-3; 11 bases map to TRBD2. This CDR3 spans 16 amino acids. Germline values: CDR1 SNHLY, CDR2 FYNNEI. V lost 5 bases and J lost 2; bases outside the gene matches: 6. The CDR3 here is CASSTLAGGLTDTQYF. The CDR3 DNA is TGTGCCAGCAGTACCCTAGCGGGGGGACTCACAGATACGCAGTATTTT.

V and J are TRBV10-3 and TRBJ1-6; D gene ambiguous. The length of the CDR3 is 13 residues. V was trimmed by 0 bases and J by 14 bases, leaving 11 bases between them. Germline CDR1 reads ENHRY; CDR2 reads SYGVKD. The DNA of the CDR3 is TGTGCCATCAGTGAGTCGGTACCTCCGGCCCTCCACTTT. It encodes CAISESVPPALHF.

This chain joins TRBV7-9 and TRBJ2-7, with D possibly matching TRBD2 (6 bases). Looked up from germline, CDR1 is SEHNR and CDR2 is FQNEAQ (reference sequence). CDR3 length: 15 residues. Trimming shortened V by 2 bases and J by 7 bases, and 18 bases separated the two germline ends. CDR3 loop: CASSLSGLAAGEQYF. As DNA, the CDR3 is TGTGCCAGCAGCTTATCTGGGCTTGCCGCGGGGGAGCAGTACTTC.

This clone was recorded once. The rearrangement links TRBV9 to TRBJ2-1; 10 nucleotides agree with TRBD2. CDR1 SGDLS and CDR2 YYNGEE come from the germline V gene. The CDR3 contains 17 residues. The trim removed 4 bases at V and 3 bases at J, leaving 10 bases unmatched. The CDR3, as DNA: TGTGCCAGCAGCCCCGACCTTAGCGGGGGGTTCTACAATGAGCAGTTCTTC. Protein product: CASSPDLSGGFYNEQFF.

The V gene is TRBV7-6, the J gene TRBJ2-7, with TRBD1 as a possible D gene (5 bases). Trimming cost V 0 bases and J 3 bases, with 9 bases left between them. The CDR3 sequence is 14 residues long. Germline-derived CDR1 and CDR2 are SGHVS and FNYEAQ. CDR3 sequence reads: CASSLASDSYEQYF. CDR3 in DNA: TGTGCCAGCAGCTTAGCCTCCGACAGCTACGAGCAGTACTTC. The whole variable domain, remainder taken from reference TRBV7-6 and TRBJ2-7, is GAGVSQSPRYKVTKRGQDVALRCDPISGHVSLYWYRQALGQGPEFLTYFNYEAQQDKSGLPNDRFSAERPEGSISTLTIQRTEQRDSAMYRCASSLASDSYEQYFGPGTRLTVT.

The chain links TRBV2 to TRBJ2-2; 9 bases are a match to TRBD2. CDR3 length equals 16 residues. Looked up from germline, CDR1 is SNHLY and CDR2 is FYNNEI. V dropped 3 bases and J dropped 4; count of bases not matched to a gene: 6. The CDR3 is CASSDSKRGVTGELFF. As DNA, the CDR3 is TGTGCCAGCAGTGATAGTAAGCGGGGGGTCACCGGGGAGCTGTTTTTT.

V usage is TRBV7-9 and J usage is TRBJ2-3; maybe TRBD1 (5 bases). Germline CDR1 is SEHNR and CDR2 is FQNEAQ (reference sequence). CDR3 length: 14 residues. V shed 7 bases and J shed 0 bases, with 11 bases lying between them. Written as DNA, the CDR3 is TGTGCCAGCACCGATGGACAAAGCACAGATACGCAGTATTTT. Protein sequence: CASTDGQSTDTQYF.

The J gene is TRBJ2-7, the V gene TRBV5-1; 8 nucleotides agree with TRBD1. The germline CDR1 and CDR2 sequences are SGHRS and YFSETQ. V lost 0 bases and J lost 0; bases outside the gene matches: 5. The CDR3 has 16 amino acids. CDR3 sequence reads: CASSLGGTGVSYEQYF. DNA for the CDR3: TGCGCCAGCAGCTTGGGGGGGACAGGTGTCTCCTACGAGCAGTACTTC. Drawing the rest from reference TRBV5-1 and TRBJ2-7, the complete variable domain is KAGVTQTPRYLIKTRGQQVTLSCSPISGHRSVSWYQQTPGQGLQFLFEYFSETQRNKGNFPGRFSGRQFSNSRSEMNVSTLELGDSALYLCASSLGGTGVSYEQYFGPGTRLTVT.

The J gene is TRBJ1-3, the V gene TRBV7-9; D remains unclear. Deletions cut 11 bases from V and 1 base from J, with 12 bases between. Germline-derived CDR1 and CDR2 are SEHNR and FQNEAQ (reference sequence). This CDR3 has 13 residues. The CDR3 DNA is TGTGCCGGCGGCCGAGGGTCTGGAAACACCATATATTTT. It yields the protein CAGGRGSGNTIYF.

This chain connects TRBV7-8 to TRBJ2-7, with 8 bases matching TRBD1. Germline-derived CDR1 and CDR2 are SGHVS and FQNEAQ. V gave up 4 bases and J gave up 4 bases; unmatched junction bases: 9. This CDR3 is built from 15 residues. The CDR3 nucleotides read TGTGCCAGCAGCTACCCAACAGGGGGACTGTACGAGCAGTACTTC. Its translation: CASSYPTGGLYEQYF.